The clone carrying this T cell receptor beta chain appeared many times. What it recognizes is unknown. Authors of the study amplified TCR beta CDR3 regions from RNA transcripts. The TCR CDR3 was amplified in a first-round RT-PCR using the HTBI primer set. TCRdb used MiXCR to reprocess the multiplex PCR reads, holding one entry per CDR3 protein. The sample has around 600,000 distinct CDR3 sequences, less than 20% seen once; the top ten hold around 7.3%. Germline V gene data show CDR1 as MNHEY and CDR2 as SVGAGI. This CDR3 has 15 residues. V lost 2 bases, J lost 4 bases, and 12 bases lay in between. This sample is part of a study of T cells in Graves' hyperthyroidism and ophthalmopathy. The study, taken as a whole, reports: Ophthalmopathy was separated from stable hyperthyroidism by a 13 V-J model. Among thyroid clonotypes expanded above 0.001, most also appeared in blood.

Investigators excluded patients with uncontrolled infection, other autoimmune disease, pregnancy or lactation. The sample comprised blood. The chain is built from TRBV6-5 and TRBJ1-5; D is possibly TRBD1 (6 bases). This clonotype was obtained from a woman aged 30 to 39 with Graves' hyperthyroidism. The CDR3 spells CASSYEGGRNQPQHF. In DNA form, the CDR3 reads TGTGCCAGCAGTTACGAAGGGGGTAGGAATCAGCCCCAGCATTTT.